Below, 28 T cell receptor beta chains from the same sample are listed, as sequenced in a study of blood T cells in healthy people across ages. Primed by a sample-barcoded 5' primer and a J-beta primer mix, a second PCR proceeded for roughly 6 to 12 cycles. TCRdb reanalysed the 5' RACE reads using MiXCR and keeps one entry per CDR3 protein. Here the sample spans around 620,000 distinct CDR3 sequences, 25% to 30% being singletons. Sequencing was carried out using blood. The origin of the receptors is a woman aged 65 to 85 in good health.

The CDR3 spells CASSKSNTGELFF. DNA of the CDR3: TGCGCCAGCAGCAAATCGAACACCGGGGAGCTGTTTTTT. The chain uses TRBV5-1 and TRBJ2-2, with D unclear. The CDR3 has 13 amino acids. In germline, CDR1 is SGHRS, CDR2 YFSETQ. Deletions cut 4 bases from V and 0 bases from J, with 4 bases between.

CDR3 sequence: CASSVAFHKGQTPGANVLTF. DNA for the CDR3: TGTGCCAGCAGCGTAGCTTTTCATAAGGGACAGACTCCTGGGGCCAACGTCCTGACTTTC. V usage is TRBV9 and J usage is TRBJ2-6; 7 nucleotides line up with TRBD1. Germline V lookup: CDR1 SGDLS, CDR2 YYNGEE. The CDR3 runs to 20 residues. With 0 bases clipped from V and 2 bases from J, the junction kept 14 bases outside the gene matches.

The table lists this clonotype with a few counts. This rearrangement joins TRBV29-1 to TRBJ2-7; D ambiguous. Trimming shortened V by 1 base and J by 2 bases, and 12 bases separated the two germline ends. The CDR3 length is 14 residues. The V gene's germline CDR1 is SQVTM and CDR2 ANQGSEA. This CDR3 reads CSVEVDTVTYEQYF. CDR3 sequence (DNA): TGCAGCGTTGAAGTTGACACAGTAACCTACGAGCAGTACTTC.

The chain combines TRBV3-1 with TRBJ2-7; TRBD2 aligns across 7 bases. Germline V gene lookup returns CDR1 LGHDT and CDR2 YNNKEL (reference sequence). There are 13 residues in the CDR3. The trim removed 4 bases at V and 3 bases at J, leaving 3 bases unmatched. The CDR3 spells CASSRLADYEQYF. CDR3 DNA sequence: TGTGCCAGCAGCCGGCTAGCGGACTACGAGCAGTACTTC.

The chain uses TRBV5-1 and TRBJ2-5; TRBD1 is a possible D gene (5 bases). The CDR3 contains 13 residues. Germline assignment: CDR1 SGHRS and CDR2 YFSETQ. V dropped 3 bases and J dropped 3 bases, with 9 bases sitting between them. As DNA, the CDR3 is TGCGCCAGCAGCTCGACAGACAAAGAGACCCAGTACTTC. Protein: CASSSTDKETQYF.

This clonotype was picked up a small number of times. CDR3 residues: CASSWRSGGTEAFF. Here the CDR3 DNA reads TGTGCCAGCAGCTGGAGATCCGGGGGCACTGAAGCTTTCTTT. The genes are TRBV7-2 and TRBJ1-1; a possible D gene is TRBD1 (5 bases). Germline V gene data show CDR1 as SGHTA and CDR2 as FQGNSA. This CDR3 region has 14 residues. The V and J ends lost 4 bases and 4 bases respectively, with 13 bases between them.

This clonotype has more than one count but fewer than ten. This chain connects TRBV20-1 to TRBJ2-1; 8 nucleotides align to TRBD2. Germline assignment: CDR1 DFQATT and CDR2 SNEGSKA (reference sequence). The CDR3 covers 14 residues. With V trimmed by 1 base and J by 5 bases, 4 bases remained unmatched. The CDR3 region has the DNA TGCAGTGCTAGAGTGGGACTAGTTAACAATGAGCAGTTCTTC. Protein product: CSARVGLVNNEQFF.

This chain uses TRBV5-5 with TRBJ2-3, with D tentatively TRBD1 (5 bases). CDR1 SGHKS and CDR2 YYEKEE come from the germline V gene (reference sequence). V lost 3 bases, J lost 6 bases, and 11 bases lay in between. The CDR3 extends over 13 amino acids. The CDR3 DNA is TGTGCCAGCAGCTCACAGGAATTGGATACGCAGTATTTT. Its translation is CASSSQELDTQYF.

The chain joins TRBV4-1 to TRBJ1-4, with 8 bases that match TRBD1. Germline V gene lookup returns CDR1 MGHRA and CDR2 YSYEKL. V was pared by 6 bases and J by 7 bases, with 10 bases of the junction left unmatched. There are 15 residues in the CDR3. This CDR3 is CASSFNQGAIEKLFF. CDR3 in DNA: TGCGCCAGCAGTTTCAATCAGGGGGCCATTGAAAAACTGTTTTTT.

The chain joins TRBV20-1 to TRBJ1-3; no firm D call. The CDR3 runs 14 residues. Germline CDR1 and CDR2: DFQATT and SNEGSKA (reference sequence). The V end was cut by 5 bases, the J end by 0 bases, with 11 bases between. The CDR3 nucleotides read TGCAGTGCTTGGGATCATCTCTCTGGAAACACCATATATTTT. This sequence encodes CSAWDHLSGNTIYF.

This clonotype was counted at least ten times. The genes are TRBV19 and TRBJ2-1; 9 nucleotides align to TRBD1. CDR3 length: 14 amino acids. CDR1 is LNHDA, CDR2 SQIVND, per germline (reference sequence). The V segment lost 6 bases and the J segment 8 bases; nucleotides outside the gene matches: 8. CDR3 nucleotide sequence: TGTGCCAGTAGCCGGGACAGGGCGGCCGATGAGCAGTTCTTC. This translates into CASSRDRAADEQFF.

The rearrangement joins TRBV7-2 to TRBJ2-3; D may correspond to TRBD1 or TRBD2 (6 bases each). Germline lookup yields CDR1 SGHTA and CDR2 FQGNSA. Trimming took 2 bases from V and 2 from J, leaving 11 bases between them. There are 15 residues in the CDR3. The CDR3, as DNA: TGTGCCAGCAGCTTATTCGGGGGCGTCACAGATACGCAGTATTTT. It yields the protein CASSLFGGVTDTQYF.

This clonotype has more than one count but fewer than ten. The V call is TRBV7-2, the J call TRBJ2-5; possibly TRBD2 for D (6 bases). The J call may be mistaken, given a closer DNA end match to TRBJ2-7. Germline V lookup: CDR1 SGHTA, CDR2 FQGNSA. The length of the CDR3 is 15 residues. The CDR3 bases are TGTGCCAGCAGCACCCACCCGACTAGTTTACGCGAGCAGTACTTC. It codes for CASSTHPTSLREQYF.

This sequence joins TRBV18 and TRBJ2-1; TRBD2 matches at 8 bases. The CDR3 has 16 residues. Looked up from germline, CDR1 is KGHSH and CDR2 is LQKENI. J gave up 5 bases and V 6 bases, and 12 bases lay outside the gene matches. The DNA for the CDR3 is TGTGCCAGCTCCCTCCAACTAGCGGAGATCCACAATGAGCAGTTCTTC. Its protein product is CASSLQLAEIHNEQFF. The variable domain in full, completed from reference TRBV18 and TRBJ2-1, reads NAGVMQNPRHLVRRRGQEARLRCSPMKGHSHVYWYRQLPEEGLKFMVYLQKENIIDESGMPKERFSAEFPKEGPSILRIQQVVRGDSAAYFCASSLQLAEIHNEQFFGPGTRLTVL.

The sample holds a few counts of this clonotype. This chain joins TRBV19 and TRBJ1-2; tentative D call: TRBD1 (6 bases). The V gene lost 10 bases and the J gene lost 0 bases, with 18 bases spanning the gap. Germline V gene sequence: CDR1 LNHDA, CDR2 SQIVND (reference sequence). The CDR3 sequence is 15 residues long. This chain's CDR3 is CATSLSDRPNYGYTF. CDR3 coding DNA: TGTGCCACCTCCCTTTCGGACAGACCTAACTATGGCTACACCTTC.

The chain employs TRBV9 and TRBJ2-3, with TRBD2 identical over 9 bases. In germline, CDR1 is SGDLS, CDR2 YYNGEE. This CDR3 is built from 14 residues. V gave up 6 bases and J gave up 0 bases; unmatched junction bases: 2. CDR3 nucleotide sequence: TGTGCCAGCACTAGCGGGGTTAGCACAGATACGCAGTATTTT. It yields the protein CASTSGVSTDTQYF.

This chain connects TRBV24-1 to TRBJ2-3; TRBD1 aligns across 8 bases. The V segment lost 9 bases and the J segment 2 bases; nucleotides outside the gene matches: 9. Germline values: CDR1 KGHDR, CDR2 SFDVKD. This CDR3 comprises 15 residues. The CDR3 bases are TGTGCCACCGAGGACAGGGACCCTTCCACAGATACGCAGTATTTT. It codes for CATEDRDPSTDTQYF.

The chain joins TRBV9 to TRBJ1-2, with unresolved D. The CDR3 covers 14 residues. V was pared by 0 bases and J by 4 bases, with 10 bases between. The germline V gene encodes CDR1 SGDLS and CDR2 YYNGEE. CDR3 loop: CASSVAIGIYGYTF. DNA for the CDR3: TGTGCCAGCAGCGTAGCGATAGGAATCTATGGCTACACCTTC.

The genes are TRBV20-1 and TRBJ2-7, with a weak D call TRBD1 (6 bases). This CDR3 has 13 amino acids. Trimming stripped 3 bases from V and 1 base from J, with 10 bases between. Germline loops: CDR1 DFQATT, CDR2 SNEGSKA (reference sequence). The CDR3 DNA sequence: TGCAGTGCTAGTCAGGGGACATCCTACGAGCAGTACTTC. Its translation: CSASQGTSYEQYF.

The V and J genes are TRBV10-3 and TRBJ2-5; D unresolved. V gave up 3 bases and J gave up 7 bases, with 9 bases separating them. This CDR3 has 12 residues. Germline CDR1 is ENHRY and CDR2 is SYGVKD. In DNA, the CDR3 is TGTGCCATCAGTGATACAGCAACGACCCAGTACTTC. This translates into CAISDTATTQYF.

This sequence joins TRBV25-1 and TRBJ2-3; 8 nucleotides match TRBD2. Germline loops: CDR1 MGHDK, CDR2 SYGVNS. This CDR3 spans 17 amino acids. The junction had 13 bases not matched to a gene; V was cut back by 3 bases and J by 5 bases. The DNA for the CDR3 is TGTGCCAGCAGTGACCTACGGACTAGCCCCAATCGAGATACGCAGTATTTT. Translated: CASSDLRTSPNRDTQYF.

This clonotype has at least ten counts. The V and J genes are TRBV7-9 and TRBJ2-5; D ambiguous. Germline CDR1 is SEHNR and CDR2 is FQNEAQ (reference sequence). The length of the CDR3 is 11 residues. V lost 7 bases and J 7 bases, leaving 10 bases between the germline ends. The CDR3 nucleotides are TGTGCCAGCACCGAATGGGGGACCCAGTACTTC. Translated: CASTEWGTQYF.

This sequence joins TRBV12-3 or TRBV12-4 and TRBJ2-3; D is perhaps TRBD2 (7 bases). CDR3 length: 15 residues. V shed 4 bases and J shed 8 bases, with 19 bases lying between them. This chain's CDR3 is CASSSRGLAVGTQYF. CDR3 DNA sequence: TGTGCCAGCAGTTCCCGGGGGCTAGCGGTTGGTACGCAGTATTTT.

Here the CDR3 DNA reads TGCGCCAGCAGCCAAGATACGGGTGCCAAAAACATTCAGTACTTC. Protein: CASSQDTGAKNIQYF. The chain couples TRBV4-3 to TRBJ2-4; D is undetermined. Germline CDR1 LGHNA, CDR2 YSLEER. Trimming cost V 0 bases and J 1 base, with 7 bases left between them. The CDR3 contains 15 residues.

This clonotype was counted a few times. The rearrangement links TRBV6-5 to TRBJ2-5; D perhaps matches TRBD2 (6 bases). TRBJ2-7 explains the end of the DNA better; the J call may be wrong. The CDR3 length is 14 residues. The germline V gene has CDR1 MNHEY and CDR2 SVGAGI. In DNA, the CDR3 is TGTGCCAGTTCAGTCGGGGGAAATGCCTACGAGCAGTACTTC. It is translated as CASSVGGNAYEQYF.

The chain has TRBV29-1 and TRBJ1-4; D gene uncertain. Germline CDR1 is SQVTM and CDR2 is ANQGSEA. The CDR3 length is 12 residues. V was clipped by 2 bases and J by 1 base, with 2 bases between them. CDR3 sequence (DNA): TGCAGCGTTGAACTAACTAATGAAAAACTGTTTTTT. It specifies CSVELTNEKLFF.

This clonotype was seen at least ten times. The chain employs TRBV27 and TRBJ1-1; a possible D gene is TRBD1 (6 bases). Germline CDR1 and CDR2: MNHEY and SMNVEV (reference sequence). V shed 6 bases and J shed 4 bases, with 12 bases lying between them. The CDR3 is made up of 13 amino acids. CDR3 loop: CASRFQGSTEAFF. CDR3 DNA: TGTGCCAGCAGATTCCAGGGGTCCACTGAAGCTTTCTTT.

This clonotype was counted between two and nine times. V usage is TRBV6-4 and J usage is TRBJ2-2; D unresolved. V lost 4 bases and J 6 bases, leaving 12 bases between the germline ends. The CDR3 covers 14 residues. CDR1 MRHNA and CDR2 SNTAGT come from the germline V gene. CDR3 loop: CASSVSGGPGELFF. As DNA, the CDR3 is TGTGCCAGCAGTGTATCAGGCGGACCCGGGGAGCTGTTTTTT.